This paragraph reports one T cell receptor (beta chain). Its antigen is undetermined. With 4 bases removed from V and 2 bases from J, the gap between germline ends came to 18 bases. Germline CDR1 and CDR2: SGHTA and FQGNSA. The CDR3 has 17 amino acids. The PCR employed 60 Vbeta primers together with 13 Jbeta primers. Some clones are missing from TCRdb's copy, which holds only in-frame ones; the method was immunoSEQ multiplex PCR. The repertoire holds 150,000 to 200,000 clones, 75% to 85% seen once, with 1.5% to 2% in the top ten. The data derive from a study of cytomegalovirus exposure and HLA in healthy donors. Study background: Of approximately 400 genotyped donors, roughly 86% clustered with self-reported Caucasian donors. General study results and limits: In vitro experiments confirmed that a few CMV-associated chains were specific for CMV antigens.

Input material: PBMCs. The source is a woman aged 45-65 years in good health and CMV-seronegative. The rearrangement uses TRBV7-2 and TRBJ2-1, with D tentatively TRBD1 (5 bases). DNA for the CDR3: TGTGCCAGCAGCTCCGCTCACTACAGGAATGCCTACAATGAGCAGTTCTTC. The encoded protein is CASSSAHYRNAYNEQFF.